This TCR beta chain was observed in a study of T-cell reconstitution after alpha-beta-depleted transplantation in children. In this sample, this clonotype turned up many times. Molecular barcoding with unique molecular identifiers was used for the TCRbeta library. TCRdb re-called the PCR reads with MiXCR, one entry per CDR3 protein. This table has about 350,000 distinct CDR3 sequences, more than 10% appearing once. This receptor was identified in a human donor who donated a stem cell graft to a child with Fanconi anemia. The material was PBMCs, obtained from the stem cell graft.

The CDR3 sequence: CASSSSSGAQSTQYF. DNA of the CDR3: TGTGCCAGCAGTAGCTCGTCCGGGGCCCAAAGTACGCAGTATTTT. The chain employs TRBV9 and TRBJ2-3; D could derive from TRBD1 or TRBD2 (5 bases each). This CDR3 region has 15 residues. V was trimmed by 5 bases and J by 8 bases, leaving 21 bases between them. Germline CDR1 SGDLS, CDR2 YYNGEE.